Here is one T cell receptor (beta chain) with its context. What it recognizes is unknown. Looked up from germline, CDR1 is LNHDA and CDR2 is SQIVND (reference sequence). CDR3 size: 16 residues. Trimming removed 8 bases from V and 0 bases from J; junction bases left unmatched: 5. This specimen belongs to a study of type 1 regulatory T cells. Across the study: This in vitro CD4 product, T-allo10, is enriched for Tr1 cells and alloantigen-specific. Overall study results and limits: Compared with non-Tr1 cells, Tr1 cells showed a narrower TCR repertoire.

TCRdb analysed the reads with MiXCR anew, one entry per CDR3 protein. The sample yields tens of thousands of distinct CDR3 sequences, around 49% seen once. The source is a human donor in good health. Sequencing used cultured non-Tr1 T cells, either the whole culture or a sorted T cell fraction (not recorded which). This chain joins TRBV19 and TRBJ2-6; 9 nucleotides align to TRBD1. The CDR3 protein is CASGQGFGSGANVLTF. CDR3 in DNA: TGTGCCAGTGGACAGGGGTTCGGCTCTGGGGCCAACGTCCTGACTTTC. Full variable domain (remainder filled in from reference TRBV19 and TRBJ2-6): DGGITQSPKYLFRKEGQNVTLSCEQNLNHDAMYWYRQDPGQGLRLIYYSQIVNDFQKGDIAEGYSVSREKKESFPLTVTSAQKNPTAFYLCASGQGFGSGANVLTFGAGSRLTVL.